Listed below are T cell receptor beta chains from one sample, sequenced in a study of T cell clusters in autoimmune cytopenias. One entry per CDR3 protein, without DNA, is what TCRdb gives after re-calling the multiplex PCR reads. The table lists about 3,000 distinct CDR3 sequences, with around 6.7% in the top ten. The same specimen was also included in a second study, on T cell repertoires in aging, cancer and after chemotherapy.

Input material: peripheral blood. These TCRs come from a human donor in good health. The CDR3 runs from the conserved cysteine through the conserved F or W. Clone size is stated in some rows and not others, as once, few, many or a class when expanded.

medium-sized	16	TRBV15	TRBJ1-6	CATSRDERGEESPLHF
.	15	TRBV11-2	TRBJ1-5	CASSLGQAQGQPQHF
medium-sized	16	TRBV30	TRBJ1-1	CAWSVPSERMNTEAFF
medium-sized	15	TRBV12-3/TRBV12-4	TRBJ2-2	CASSSGTVDTGELFF
.	14	TRBV24-1	TRBJ2-3	CATSRAGRTDTQYF
medium-sized	14	TRBV6-1	TRBJ1-6	CASSDAGGDSPLHF
.	15	TRBV7-2	TRBJ2-5	CASSLAGTGGETQYF
medium-sized	13	TRBV15	TRBJ1-1	CATSVTLNTEAFF
.	15	TRBV6-5	TRBJ1-5	CASTSRGSLAISQHF
.	16	TRBV20-1	TRBJ2-7	CSAYSSGTQESYEQYF
large	17	TRBV6-5	TRBJ2-1	CASSSSWDSLTYNEQFF
medium-sized	15	TRBV27	TRBJ2-7	CASSPRGGAGYEQYF
large	16	TRBV11-1	TRBJ2-6	CASSFRDTGGANVLTF
medium-sized	15	TRBV19	TRBJ1-1	CASSRAGGRVTEAFF
medium-sized	15	TRBV6-2/TRBV6-3	TRBJ2-3	CASLRRGSGTDTQYF
.	13	TRBV20-1	TRBJ1-6	CSAGRGDGSPLHF
medium-sized	18	TRBV5-4	TRBJ2-3	CASRYGARGSGHTDTQYF
medium-sized	14	TRBV12-3/TRBV12-4	TRBJ2-5	CASSKSGGAETQYF
medium-sized	14	TRBV12-3/TRBV12-4	TRBJ2-5	CASSPPPLGETQYF
.	13	TRBV12-3/TRBV12-4	TRBJ1-3	CASSPMTGYTIYF
medium-sized	17	TRBV18	TRBJ2-3	CASSLTGLAGSTDTQYF
medium-sized	16	TRBV19	TRBJ2-1	CASRGGWGADYNEQFF
medium-sized	14	TRBV30	TRBJ1-5	CAWNQGGPNQPQHF